The TCR beta chain described here comes from a study of blood T cell repertoires in COVID-19. Study-wide background: T cells, B-cell-depleted T cells, or PBMCs supplied cDNA or gDNA.

V was pared by 4 bases and J by 4 bases, with 3 bases of the junction left unmatched. Germline CDR1 reads SGHRS; CDR2 reads YFSETQ. The CDR3 loop spans 14 amino acids. As originally analysed: Reference gene primer amplification yielded estimated nucleated cell counts. The protocol was immunoSEQ multiplex PCR, while the TCRdb copy is restricted to in-frame clones and leaves out a portion. D and trimming come from the DNA, and the V and J calls and clone size come from that table. The sample carries 200,000 or so clones, about 85% recorded once. In this sample, this clone turned up many times. The clonotype originates from a human donor in a cohort sampled during active COVID-19. The chain has TRBV5-1 and TRBJ1-2, with TRBD1 matching over 11 bases. The sequencing sample was made of peripheral blood. For the CDR3, the DNA is TGCGCCAGCAGCGACGGGACAGGGGGCTATGGCTACACCTTC. This codes for CASSDGTGGYGYTF.